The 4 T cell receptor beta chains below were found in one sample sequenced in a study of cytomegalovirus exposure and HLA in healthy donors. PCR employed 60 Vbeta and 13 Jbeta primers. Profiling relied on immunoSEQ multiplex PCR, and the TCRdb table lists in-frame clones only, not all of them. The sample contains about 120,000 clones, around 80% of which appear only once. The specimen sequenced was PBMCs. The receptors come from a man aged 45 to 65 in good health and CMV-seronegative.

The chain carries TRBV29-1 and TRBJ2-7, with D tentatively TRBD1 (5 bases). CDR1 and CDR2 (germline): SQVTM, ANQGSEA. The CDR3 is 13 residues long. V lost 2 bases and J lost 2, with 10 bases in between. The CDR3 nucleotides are TGCAGCGTTGAATTGGACAACCCCTACGAGCAGTACTTC. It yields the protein CSVELDNPYEQYF.

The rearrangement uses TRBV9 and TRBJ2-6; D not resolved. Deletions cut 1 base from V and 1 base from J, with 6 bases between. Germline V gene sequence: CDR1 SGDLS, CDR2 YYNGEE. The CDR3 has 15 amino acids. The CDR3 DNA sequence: TGTGCCAGCAGCGTACACGGTTCTGGGGCCAACGTCCTGACTTTC. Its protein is CASSVHGSGANVLTF.

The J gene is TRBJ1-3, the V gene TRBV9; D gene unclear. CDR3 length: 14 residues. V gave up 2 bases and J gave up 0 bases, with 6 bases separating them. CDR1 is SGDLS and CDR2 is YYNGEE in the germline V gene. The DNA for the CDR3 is TGTGCCAGCAGCGTGGAGATCTCTGGAAACACCATATATTTT. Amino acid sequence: CASSVEISGNTIYF.

CDR3 amino acids: CASSPKGQGKSGELFF. CDR3 nucleotide sequence: TGTGCCAGCAGCCCCAAGGGACAGGGGAAGTCCGGGGAGCTGTTTTTT. The chain joins TRBV5-4 to TRBJ2-2; 10 bases map to TRBD1. This CDR3 comprises 16 residues. Germline assignment: CDR1 SGHNT and CDR2 YYREEE (reference sequence). V gave up 4 bases and J gave up 6 bases; unmatched junction bases: 9.